This entry lists 2 T cell receptor beta chains sequenced from one sample in a study of T-cell memory formation after mild COVID-19 (dated by TCRdb to about 2021). Libraries were constructed by 5' RACE. Reads for this sample came from an Illumina NovaSeq 6000. The public sequencing data were trimmed at Q25 with fastp and processed into clonotypes with MiXCR by TCRdb, which kept only in-frame beta chains. Under each unique CDR3 protein, matching rows form one entry showing the most common genes and DNA. This sample holds just under 150,000 distinct CDR3 sequences; under 25% were observed only once. The ten largest clones represent 2% to 2.5% of the sample. Specimen: PBMCs or a T cell subset sorted from them (not recorded which). The receptors originated from an adult woman who had mild COVID-19 (a few samples of this study predate the infection). The sample titles of this study are shuffled in the database, so cell type and time point are left out; the donor was told from shared clones.

Ten or more counts support this clonotype. The chain couples TRBV9 to TRBJ2-3; 9 nucleotides agree with TRBD1. This CDR3 has 15 amino acids. V was pared by 1 base and J by 4 bases, with 4 bases of the junction left unmatched. CDR1 is SGDLS and CDR2 is YYNGEE in the germline V gene. The CDR3 DNA sequence: TGTGCCAGCAGCGTATGGACAGGGGAGCCAGATACGCAGTATTTT. It specifies CASSVWTGEPDTQYF. Using reference TRBV9 and TRBJ2-3 for the parts outside the CDR3, the full variable domain is DSGVTQTPKHLITATGQRVTLRCSPRSGDLSVYWYQQSLDQGLQFLIQYYNGEERAKGNILERFSAQQFPDLHSELNLSSLELGDSALYFCASSVWTGEPDTQYFGPGTRLTVL.

This clonotype was seen more than once but under ten times. This chain joins TRBV6-6 and TRBJ2-3; no clear D. The CDR3 extends over 12 amino acids. Trimming pared 10 bases from V and 2 bases from J, leaving 10 bases between. Germline loops: CDR1 MNHNY, CDR2 SVGAGI (reference sequence). CDR3 DNA sequence: TGTGCCAACCGGCCCCCCACAGATACGCAGTATTTT. Translating gives CANRPPTDTQYF.